This T cell receptor (beta chain) is drawn from a study of T cell clusters in autoimmune cytopenias. One tube held mixed TRB-A and TRB-B primer pools for touch-down PCR. TCRdb re-called the multiplex PCR reads and shows each CDR3 protein once, DNA omitted. With 7,500 to 9,500 distinct CDR3 sequences in the sample, the ten largest clones hold 4% to 5%. The CDR3 is made up of 16 amino acids. Per germline, CDR1 SGHNT and CDR2 YYREEE (reference sequence). TRB amplification used 200 to 250 ng of peripheral blood genomic DNA. General study points: TRB repertoire shifts in secondary cytopenia and chronic lymphocytic leukemia mostly reflected lymphoma, not autoimmunity.

This clonotype counts as medium-sized by frequency. The antigen is undetermined. This TCR came from a human donor with an autoimmune cytopenia or autoimmune hepatitis (not recorded which). This chain joins TRBV5-4 and TRBJ2-1; the TRBD2 assignment by TCRdb is unverifiable without DNA. The specimen was peripheral blood. This CDR3 is CASSQLTSGGPGEQFF. Filled out from reference TRBV5-4 and TRBJ2-1, the complete variable domain reads ETGVTQSPTHLIKTRGQQVTLRCSSQSGHNTVSWYQQALGQGPQFIFQYYREEENGRGNFPPRFSGLQFPNYSSELNVNALELDDSALYLCASSQLTSGGPGEQFFGPGTRLTVL.